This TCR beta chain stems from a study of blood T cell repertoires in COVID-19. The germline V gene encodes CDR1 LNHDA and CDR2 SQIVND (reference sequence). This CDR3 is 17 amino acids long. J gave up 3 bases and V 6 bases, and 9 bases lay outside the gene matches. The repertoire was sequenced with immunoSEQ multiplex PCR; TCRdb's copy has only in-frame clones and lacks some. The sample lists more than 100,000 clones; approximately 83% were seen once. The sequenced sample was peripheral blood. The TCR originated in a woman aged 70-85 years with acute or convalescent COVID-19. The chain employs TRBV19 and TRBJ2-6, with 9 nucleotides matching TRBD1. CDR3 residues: CASSPRDRVFGANVLTF. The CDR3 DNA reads TGTGCCAGTAGCCCCCGGGACAGGGTTTTTGGGGCCAACGTCCTGACTTTC. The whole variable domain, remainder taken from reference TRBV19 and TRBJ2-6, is DGGITQSPKYLFRKEGQNVTLSCEQNLNHDAMYWYRQDPGQGLRLIYYSQIVNDFQKGDIAEGYSVSREKKESFPLTVTSAQKNPTAFYLCASSPRDRVFGANVLTFGAGSRLTVL.